The clone carrying this T cell receptor (beta chain) came up many times. No antigen is known for it. TCRdb called the 5' RACE reads again in MiXCR, with one record for every CDR3 protein. The sample has under 250,000 distinct CDR3 sequences; more than 25% are singletons. The CDR3 is made up of 14 amino acids. Germline lookup yields CDR1 MRHNA and CDR2 SNTAGT. The germline V and J ends were trimmed by 6 bases and 0 bases, with 8 bases remaining between them. This sample stems from a study of CD8 T cells in ankylosing spondylitis. Study-level findings and limits: Some motif variants were previously reported in reactive arthritis synovial fluid and blood.

Input material: blood, either unsorted or a sorted T cell fraction (not recorded which). This TCR derives from a male donor with ankylosing spondylitis or in good health (not recorded which). The chain combines TRBV6-4 with TRBJ2-2; TRBD2 might be the D (6 bases). In DNA form, the CDR3 reads TGTGCCAGCAGCGGGGGATCGAACACCGGGGAGCTGTTTTTT. Translating it yields CASSGGSNTGELFF.